This is a list of T cell receptor beta chains from one sample in a study of graft-versus-host responses after intestinal transplantation. Sequenced by immunoSEQ multiplex PCR; TCRdb stores in-frame clones only, minus some. The sample lists more than 80,000 clones; 85% to 90% were seen once. Their recognized antigens are unknown. This material consisted of unstimulated CD4+ T cells sorted from spleen or lymph node cells, taken before intestinal transplant. The receptors were sampled from a human donor who received an intestinal transplant. The conserved cysteine and the conserved F or W are not part of the CDR3 here. Fields, in order: D gene, V gene, CDR3 protein. The D gene is left open where the match is weak.

d_gene: NA; v_gene: TRBV30; CDR3aa: AWSPAGRSYEQY
d_gene: NA; v_gene: TRBV5-6; CDR3aa: ASSWRGGRSYEQY
d_gene: NA; v_gene: TRBV28; CDR3aa: ASSFELEQF
d_gene: NA; v_gene: TRBV19; CDR3aa: ASTLGGSGYT
d_gene: TRBD1; v_gene: TRBV7-9; CDR3aa: ASSLPRTGPYEQY
d_gene: NA; v_gene: TRBV5-1; CDR3aa: ASSGGTPGETQY
d_gene: NA; v_gene: TRBV6-1; CDR3aa: ASSDQGRTKNIQY
d_gene: TRBD2; v_gene: TRBV7-8; CDR3aa: ASSNPIGLAGTGELF
d_gene: NA; v_gene: TRBV11-2; CDR3aa: ASSPLFRLAKNIQY
d_gene: NA; v_gene: TRBV6-5; CDR3aa: ATRRTRQTEAF
d_gene: NA; v_gene: TRBV5-1; CDR3aa: ASSIPTNADTQY
d_gene: TRBD2; v_gene: TRBV13; CDR3aa: ASSSPTSGTAEQY
d_gene: NA; v_gene: TRBV7-9; CDR3aa: ASSLGVGSPSSGNTIY
d_gene: TRBD1; v_gene: TRBV4-1; CDR3aa: ASSRTGDGQPQH
d_gene: NA; v_gene: TRBV27; CDR3aa: ASSFAPFYRVNTEAF
d_gene: NA; v_gene: TRBV7-3; CDR3aa: ASSLTGGVNGYT
d_gene: NA; v_gene: TRBV6-4; CDR3aa: ASSLSGEQY
d_gene: NA; v_gene: TRBV18; CDR3aa: ASSPNRKGTNEKLF
d_gene: NA; v_gene: TRBV7-2; CDR3aa: ASSLRVNYEQY
d_gene: NA; v_gene: TRBV9; CDR3aa: ASSVGLASTGELF
d_gene: NA; v_gene: TRBV19; CDR3aa: ASSIPADYQPQH
d_gene: NA; v_gene: TRBV25-1; CDR3aa: ASSSSGDSSYEQY
d_gene: TRBD2; v_gene: TRBV28; CDR3aa: ASSSTSGYPAYEQY
d_gene: NA; v_gene: TRBV7-9; CDR3aa: ASSLGGRDKY
d_gene: TRBD2; v_gene: TRBV29-1; CDR3aa: SAQFGMGLAGGYEQF
d_gene: TRBD2; v_gene: TRBV18; CDR3aa: ASSPAGEETQY
d_gene: NA; v_gene: TRBV28; CDR3aa: ASSPPGSGANVLT
d_gene: NA; v_gene: TRBV6-5; CDR3aa: ASSYRGLIGGELF
d_gene: NA; v_gene: TRBV18; CDR3aa: ASSPLGGNGDTGELF
d_gene: NA; v_gene: TRBV6-1; CDR3aa: ASSLSAGGQY
d_gene: NA; v_gene: TRBV6-5; CDR3aa: ASSYRDITDTQY
d_gene: NA; v_gene: TRBV6-5; CDR3aa: ASSYFTGNTEAF
d_gene: TRBD2; v_gene: TRBV30; CDR3aa: AWTTSGGRTDTQY
d_gene: NA; v_gene: TRBV5-4; CDR3aa: ASMIERRQETQY
d_gene: TRBD2; v_gene: TRBV29-1; CDR3aa: SVPKKTSGRAINEQF
d_gene: NA; v_gene: TRBV18; CDR3aa: ASSLDSGSGNTIY
d_gene: NA; v_gene: TRBV7-9; CDR3aa: ASSLRGAGEGYGYT
d_gene: NA; v_gene: TRBV6-1; CDR3aa: ASSPAVDTQY
d_gene: NA; v_gene: TRBV6-6; CDR3aa: ASSRTANTEAF
d_gene: TRBD2; v_gene: TRBV7-9; CDR3aa: ASSRLAGDDEQF
d_gene: NA; v_gene: TRBV27; CDR3aa: ASSLRYQETQY